Shown below are 31 T cell receptor beta chains from a single sample sequenced in a study of blood T cell repertoires in COVID-19. The data were produced by immunoSEQ multiplex PCR, yet TCRdb's version contains in-frame clones alone and is incomplete. In the table there are roughly 75,000 clones, around 83% of which are singletons. The sequenced material came from peripheral blood. These TCRs come from a man between 65 and 85 years old with acute or convalescent COVID-19.

The rearrangement joins TRBV4-2 to TRBJ2-6; 8 bases align to TRBD1. V lost 3 bases and J lost 2; bases outside the gene matches: 12. Germline assignment: CDR1 LGHNA and CDR2 YNFKEQ. The CDR3 is made up of 19 amino acids. The CDR3 is CASSHVDREGLPGANVLTF. CDR3 DNA: TGTGCCAGCAGCCACGTGGACAGGGAAGGGTTACCTGGGGCCAACGTCCTGACTTTC.

The count of this clone is one. V usage is TRBV4-2 and J usage is TRBJ1-2; D gene unclear. This CDR3 has 12 residues. V was pared by 0 bases and J by 5 bases, with 4 bases between. CDR1 and CDR2 from the germline V gene are LGHNA and YNFKEQ. The CDR3 sequence: CASSQDNYGYTF. The CDR3 DNA is TGTGCCAGCAGCCAAGATAATTATGGCTACACCTTC.

The chain joins TRBV7-2 to TRBJ1-5; D is perhaps TRBD1 (6 bases). Trimming removed 1 base at V and 7 bases at J, with 8 bases between. The germline V gene encodes CDR1 SGHTA and CDR2 FQGNSA. The CDR3 has 13 amino acids. Here the CDR3 reads CASSLGQEQPQHF. The CDR3, as DNA: TGTGCCAGCAGCTTAGGACAGGAACAGCCCCAGCATTTT.

This clone was detected a few times. This chain links TRBV7-2 with TRBJ1-1, with D possibly matching TRBD1 (6 bases). Germline values: CDR1 SGHTA, CDR2 FQGNSA. V was shortened by 1 base and J by 3 bases, with 9 bases between the two germline ends. The CDR3 totals 14 residues. The CDR3 loop is CASSLDRVYTEAFF. The CDR3 coding sequence is TGTGCCAGCAGCTTAGACAGGGTGTACACTGAAGCTTTCTTT.

The chain has TRBV5-4 and TRBJ2-1; 11 nucleotides match TRBD1. After removal of 0 bases from V and 8 bases from J, the junction contained 4 bases not matched to a gene. CDR3 size: 15 residues. Looked up from germline, CDR1 is SGHNT and CDR2 is YYREEE (reference sequence). CDR3: CASSLAGQGADEQFF. CDR3 coding DNA: TGTGCCAGCAGCTTGGCCGGACAGGGGGCGGATGAGCAGTTCTTC.

The CDR3 DNA is TGTGCCAGCAGCCAACCGACCGAATCGGGGGATGAGCAGTTCTTC. Protein: CASSQPTESGDEQFF. V usage is TRBV11-3 and J usage is TRBJ2-1, with D tentatively TRBD2 (6 bases). This CDR3 comprises 15 residues. The V and J ends lost 5 bases and 8 bases respectively, with 19 bases between them. CDR1 is SGHNT, CDR2 YENEEA, per germline.

V is TRBV6-2 or TRBV6-3 and J is TRBJ2-7, with a tentative D call TRBD2 (5 bases). Trimming took 5 bases from V and 2 from J, leaving 13 bases between them. The CDR3 contains 14 residues. Looked up from germline, CDR1 is MNHEY and CDR2 is SVGEGT. CDR3 DNA: TGTGCCAGCAGTGACGGGAACCCCCCCTACGAGCAGTACTTC. Translation: CASSDGNPPYEQYF.

The chain links TRBV3-1 (or the pseudogene TRBV3-2) to TRBJ2-3, with 16 bases identical to TRBD2. Germline lookup yields CDR1 LGHDT and CDR2 YNNKEL (reference sequence). V trimming: 1 base; J trimming: 3 bases; junction bases outside the gene matches: 10. The CDR3 length is 20 residues. CDR3 amino acids: CASSQVGLGLAGGRTDTQYF. In nucleotides, the CDR3 is TGTGCCAGCAGCCAAGTGGGGTTGGGACTAGCGGGAGGGAGGACAGATACGCAGTATTTT.

J is TRBJ2-5 and V is TRBV5-6, with D possibly matching TRBD1 (5 bases). CDR3 size: 12 residues. Per the germline V gene, CDR1 is SGHDT and CDR2 is YYEEEE. V was pared by 2 bases and J by 9 bases, with 11 bases between. The CDR3 DNA sequence: TGTGCCAGCAGCTTAGCTGCCAGGGCCCAGTACTTC. The encoded protein is CASSLAARAQYF.

This rearrangement joins TRBV14 to TRBJ1-1, with unresolved D. Trimming shortened V by 3 bases and J by 1 base, and 6 bases separated the two germline ends. This CDR3 is built from 13 residues. Per germline, CDR1 SGHDN and CDR2 FVKESK. The CDR3: CASSQGRNTEAFF. The CDR3 region has the DNA TGTGCCAGCAGCCAGGGCAGGAACACTGAAGCTTTCTTT.

CDR3 sequence reads: CASSLRGGNQPQHF. Written as DNA, the CDR3 is TGTGCCAGCAGTTTGCGCGGGGGCAATCAGCCCCAGCATTTT. This chain joins TRBV6-5 and TRBJ1-5, with D unclear. Trimming took 4 bases from V and 2 from J, leaving 9 bases between them. The CDR3 spans 14 residues. The germline gives CDR1 MNHEY, CDR2 SVGAGI.

This clone was counted only a few times. The chain joins TRBV7-9 to TRBJ2-7; D unclear. Per germline, CDR1 SEHNR and CDR2 FQNEAQ (reference sequence). V was clipped by 0 bases and J by 3 bases, with 9 bases between them. CDR3 size: 14 residues. In DNA form, the CDR3 reads TGTGCCAGCAGCTTAGCGGAGCTATACTACGAGCAGTACTTC. Its protein is CASSLAELYYEQYF.

This chain links TRBV19 with TRBJ1-2, with D perhaps TRBD1 (6 bases). CDR1 is LNHDA and CDR2 is SQIVND in the germline V gene (reference sequence). The CDR3 is 15 amino acids. Trimming removed 8 bases at V and 5 bases at J, with 21 bases between. In DNA, the CDR3 is TGTGCCAGTGCCGGGGACACCACCATTCTTTATGGCTACACCTTC. Translating gives CASAGDTTILYGYTF.

In its sample, this clone was seen a few times. This rearrangement joins TRBV7-6 to TRBJ2-3; the D gene is possibly TRBD2 (5 bases). The germline V gene encodes CDR1 SGHVS and CDR2 FNYEAQ. V was shortened by 1 base and J by 6 bases, with 8 bases between the two germline ends. The CDR3 totals 13 residues. CDR3 coding DNA: TGTGCCAGCAGCTTAGGACGGACTGATACGCAGTATTTT. Encoded protein: CASSLGRTDTQYF.

The chain couples TRBV27 to TRBJ2-7; TRBD2 agrees at 8 bases. The germline CDR1 and CDR2 sequences are MNHEY and SMNVEV (reference sequence). J lost 1 base, V lost 6 bases, and 8 bases had no gene match. This CDR3 is built from 15 residues. Here the CDR3 reads CASSPVREASYEQYF. Here the CDR3 DNA reads TGTGCCAGCAGCCCGGTGCGGGAGGCTTCCTACGAGCAGTACTTC.

The gene calls are TRBV5-1 and TRBJ2-3; D remains ambiguous. This CDR3 has 15 residues. Germline assignment: CDR1 SGHRS and CDR2 YFSETQ. Trimming shortened V by 4 bases and J by 4 bases, and 16 bases separated the two germline ends. The CDR3 DNA sequence: TGCGCCAGCAGCACACAACACCAACGGGCAGATACGCAGTATTTT. It translates to CASSTQHQRADTQYF.

This chain joins TRBV2 and TRBJ2-1; 8 bases align to TRBD2. Germline trimming cut 5 bases from V and 6 bases from J; bases unmatched to any gene: 0. There are 12 residues in the CDR3. Germline V gene data show CDR1 as SNHLY and CDR2 as FYNNEI. The CDR3 DNA follows: TGTGCCAGCAGTCGGGGGGGCAATGAGCAGTTCTTC. Its protein product is CASSRGGNEQFF.

This chain connects TRBV5-1 to TRBJ2-1, with a tentative D call TRBD1 (6 bases). V was shortened by 4 bases and J by 0 bases, with 8 bases between the two germline ends. CDR3 size: 14 residues. Germline V gene lookup returns CDR1 SGHRS and CDR2 YFSETQ. The CDR3 region has the DNA TGCGCCAGCAGCCAGGGGAGCTCCTACAATGAGCAGTTCTTC. Residues: CASSQGSSYNEQFF.

This clone was observed a few times. The chain combines TRBV29-1 with TRBJ2-7; 13 nucleotides line up with TRBD2. The CDR3 sequence is 16 residues long. The V segment lost 7 bases and the J segment 5 bases; nucleotides outside the gene matches: 14. Germline CDR1 is SQVTM and CDR2 is ANQGSEA. CDR3 loop: CSGYMPGTSGNDEQYF. For the CDR3, the DNA is TGCAGCGGCTACATGCCCGGGACTAGCGGGAACGACGAGCAGTACTTC.

In its sample, this clone was seen once. The chain recombines TRBV19 with TRBJ2-3; a possible D gene is TRBD2 (5 bases). V was pared by 6 bases and J by 5 bases, with 21 bases between. Germline lookup yields CDR1 LNHDA and CDR2 SQIVND (reference sequence). The CDR3 spans 16 residues. The CDR3 loop reads CASSPLEASSIDTQYF. The CDR3 DNA follows: TGTGCCAGTAGCCCGCTAGAGGCTAGCTCCATAGATACGCAGTATTTT.

V and J are TRBV5-1 and TRBJ2-3, with D possibly being TRBD2 (6 bases). CDR3 size: 14 residues. Trimming stripped 2 bases from V and 0 bases from J, with 7 bases between. Germline lookup yields CDR1 SGHRS and CDR2 YFSETQ. The CDR3 DNA sequence: TGCGCCAGCAGCTTCGGGACTAGCACAGATACGCAGTATTTT. Translation: CASSFGTSTDTQYF.

The chain recombines TRBV19 with TRBJ1-1, with TRBD1 as a possible D gene (6 bases). The CDR3 totals 14 residues. The germline V gene encodes CDR1 LNHDA and CDR2 SQIVND (reference sequence). Trimming cost V 5 bases and J 1 base, with 11 bases left between them. CDR3 residues: CASSSGAANTEAFF. The CDR3 DNA follows: TGTGCCAGTAGTTCAGGGGCGGCGAACACTGAAGCTTTCTTT.

This rearrangement joins TRBV15 to TRBJ2-6; D unresolved. The germline CDR1 and CDR2 sequences are LNHNV and YYDKDF (reference sequence). With 3 bases removed from V and 0 bases from J, the gap between germline ends came to 6 bases. The CDR3 is 15 amino acids. The CDR3, as DNA: TGTGCCACCAGCAGTCTTAGCTCTGGGGCCAACGTCCTGACTTTC. Its protein product is CATSSLSSGANVLTF.

This rearrangement joins TRBV11-1 to TRBJ1-2, with D uncertain. From germline, CDR1 is SGHAT and CDR2 FQDESV (reference sequence). This CDR3 spans 15 amino acids. The V and J ends lost 4 bases and 5 bases respectively, with 17 bases between them. CDR3 nucleotide sequence: TGTGCCAGCAGCTCGGCCGACGGACTTCGGTATGGCTACACCTTC. The encoded protein is CASSSADGLRYGYTF.

The genes are TRBV5-1 and TRBJ2-3; TRBD2 matches at 16 bases. CDR3 length: 17 residues. After removal of 3 bases from V and 5 bases from J, the junction contained 6 bases not matched to a gene. The germline V gene has CDR1 SGHRS and CDR2 YFSETQ. The CDR3 spells CASSWGLAGGSGDTQYF. The CDR3 bases are TGCGCCAGCAGCTGGGGACTAGCGGGAGGGTCAGGAGATACGCAGTATTTT. The variable domain in full, with the rest retrieved from reference TRBV5-1 and TRBJ2-3, is KAGVTQTPRYLIKTRGQQVTLSCSPISGHRSVSWYQQTPGQGLQFLFEYFSETQRNKGNFPGRFSGRQFSNSRSEMNVSTLELGDSALYLCASSWGLAGGSGDTQYFGPGTRLTVL.

This chain uses TRBV4-2 with TRBJ1-2, with D tentatively TRBD1 (5 bases). Germline V gene data show CDR1 as LGHNA and CDR2 as YNFKEQ. This CDR3 has 14 residues. Trimming pared 4 bases from V and 1 base from J, leaving 10 bases between. CDR3 coding DNA: TGTGCCAGCAGCCCAGAGGGGAGTAACTATGGCTACACCTTC. As protein: CASSPEGSNYGYTF.

The V gene is TRBV10-3, the J gene TRBJ2-7, with 7 bases fitting TRBD1. Trimming at V came to 2 bases and at J to 2 bases, leaving 3 bases not matched to a gene. This CDR3 is built from 14 residues. Germline lookup yields CDR1 ENHRY and CDR2 SYGVKD. The CDR3 is CAISERDSAYEQYF. In DNA, the CDR3 is TGTGCCATCAGTGAGAGGGACAGCGCCTACGAGCAGTACTTC.

In nucleotides, the CDR3 is TGTGCCAGTCGACTAGCGGGGTCCCATGAGCAGTTCTTC. Its protein product is CASRLAGSHEQFF. This chain uses TRBV19 with TRBJ2-1; 11 bases are shared with TRBD2. The CDR3 has 13 amino acids. CDR1 is LNHDA, CDR2 SQIVND, per germline (reference sequence). V shed 8 bases, J shed 8 bases, and the junction held 5 bases outside the gene matches.

This chain connects TRBV2 to TRBJ2-4, with D perhaps matching TRBD1 (6 bases). Per the germline V gene, CDR1 is SNHLY and CDR2 is FYNNEI. With 8 bases removed from V and 1 base from J, the gap between germline ends came to 9 bases. This CDR3 comprises 13 residues. The DNA for the CDR3 is TGTGCCAGCCAGGGGTGGGCCAAAAACATTCAGTACTTC. This encodes CASQGWAKNIQYF.

This chain joins TRBV5-1 and TRBJ2-1, with D possibly matching TRBD1 (6 bases). This CDR3 is built from 16 residues. CDR1 and CDR2 (germline): SGHRS, YFSETQ. V was trimmed by 5 bases and J by 0 bases, leaving 15 bases between them. The CDR3: CASSWGLDSSYNEQFF. For the CDR3, the DNA is TGCGCCAGCAGTTGGGGGCTGGACAGCTCCTACAATGAGCAGTTCTTC.

The chain employs TRBV27 and TRBJ2-1, with 8 bases lining up with TRBD2. The CDR3 spans 16 residues. The germline gives CDR1 MNHEY, CDR2 SMNVEV (reference sequence). V dropped 0 bases and J dropped 4; count of bases not matched to a gene: 5. The CDR3 sequence: CASSLSPIAGYNEQFF. The CDR3 bases are TGTGCCAGCAGTTTATCGCCCATAGCGGGGTACAATGAGCAGTTCTTC.